Following are 18 T cell receptor beta chains from one sample sequenced in a study of cytomegalovirus exposure and HLA in healthy donors. 13 Jbeta primers and 60 Vbeta primers were used for the PCR. Method: immunoSEQ multiplex PCR; TCRdb's copy keeps in-frame clones and lacks some. This sample has under 130,000 clones, with roughly four fifths found just once. The sample comprised PBMCs. The source is a man aged 35 to 55 in good health and CMV-seronegative.

This clone has only a few counts. V is TRBV27 and J is TRBJ2-2; D might be TRBD1 (6 bases). The CDR3 runs 15 residues. Trimming removed 7 bases from V and 6 bases from J, with 18 bases in between. CDR1 and CDR2 (germline): MNHEY, SMNVEV (reference sequence). Here the CDR3 reads CASTGTPESSGELFF. The CDR3 bases are TGTGCCAGCACCGGGACACCGGAAAGTTCCGGGGAGCTGTTTTTT.

The chain employs TRBV28 and TRBJ1-4; no reliable D call. V was cut by 11 bases and J by 0 bases, with 16 bases left in between. The CDR3 covers 15 residues. In germline, CDR1 is MDHEN, CDR2 SYDVKM. The CDR3 sequence is CACGRSSATNEKLFF. The DNA for the CDR3 is TGTGCCTGCGGGAGATCGAGTGCAACTAATGAAAAACTGTTTTTT.

This chain connects TRBV18 to TRBJ2-5; D remains ambiguous. This CDR3 comprises 12 residues. The germline V and J ends were trimmed by 2 bases and 6 bases, with 7 bases remaining between them. The germline CDR1 and CDR2 sequences are KGHSH and LQKENI. Here the CDR3 DNA reads TGTGCCAGCTCACCAGGAGAAAAGACCCAGTACTTC. It specifies CASSPGEKTQYF.

Of note for this clone: Germline and junction disagree at one end, which may indicate a read error. This chain connects TRBV19 to TRBJ2-1; 11 nucleotides line up with TRBD2. The CDR3 spans 15 residues. Per germline, CDR1 LNHDA and CDR2 SQIVND (reference sequence). The CDR3 DNA reads TGTACCAGTACCAAACTAGCGGGAGACTCCAATGAGCAGTTCTTC. Translated, it gives CTSTKLAGDSNEQFF.

This chain joins TRBV11-2 and TRBJ2-5; 8 bases are shared with TRBD2. The end of the DNA is better explained by TRBJ2-7, so the J call may be wrong. In germline, CDR1 is SGHAT, CDR2 FQNNGV. This CDR3 region has 13 residues. Here the CDR3 DNA reads TGTGCCAGCCGTTTTAGCGGGAACTACGAGCAGTACTTC. Translated, it gives CASRFSGNYEQYF.

CDR3 protein: CATSRGSTGEEAFF. The CDR3 DNA reads as TGTGCCACCAGCAGAGGTTCGACAGGGGAAGAAGCTTTCTTT. This sequence joins TRBV15 and TRBJ1-1; 8 bases map to TRBD1. V shed 1 base, J shed 8 bases, and the junction held 6 bases outside the gene matches. Germline CDR1 is LNHNV and CDR2 is YYDKDF (reference sequence). The length of the CDR3 is 14 residues.

The V call is TRBV7-2, the J call TRBJ2-3, with 7 nucleotides matching TRBD1. CDR1 is SGHTA, CDR2 FQGNSA, per germline. CDR3 length: 17 residues. The ends lost 5 bases at V and 3 bases at J; junction bases unmatched: 14. The CDR3 loop reads CASSQTLTGRGTDTQYF. The CDR3, as DNA: TGTGCCAGCAGCCAAACCTTGACAGGGAGAGGTACAGATACGCAGTATTTT. Full variable domain (rest looked up from reference TRBV7-2 and TRBJ2-3): GAGVSQSPSNKVTEKGKDVELRCDPISGHTALYWYRQSLGQGLEFLIYFQGNSAPDKSGLPSDRFSAERTGGSVSTLTIQRTQQEDSAVYLCASSQTLTGRGTDTQYFGPGTRLTVL.

This clone showed up just once. The genes are TRBV11-2 and TRBJ1-5; TRBD1 is a possible D gene (5 bases). Germline CDR1 reads SGHAT; CDR2 reads FQNNGV. Trimming left V 3 bases short and J 5 bases short, with 8 bases between. The CDR3 is made up of 13 amino acids. The CDR3 nucleotides are TGTGCCAGCAGCTTCCGGGGGGATCAGCCCCAGCATTTT. Its protein product is CASSFRGDQPQHF.

V and J are TRBV29-1 and TRBJ2-1; 12 bases align to TRBD2. There are 13 residues in the CDR3. Germline V gene lookup returns CDR1 SQVTM and CDR2 ANQGSEA. The trim removed 7 bases at V and 8 bases at J, leaving 6 bases unmatched. CDR3 sequence (DNA): TGCAGCGACCGGACTAGCGGGACCCATGAGCAGTTCTTC. Protein: CSDRTSGTHEQFF.

The chain recombines TRBV5-1 with TRBJ1-1; D may be TRBD1 (6 bases). The V end was cut by 4 bases, the J end by 1 base, with 14 bases between. This CDR3 spans 15 amino acids. Germline V gene lookup returns CDR1 SGHRS and CDR2 YFSETQ. Written as DNA, the CDR3 is TGCGCCAGCAGCGCACAGGGCGAAAGGAACACTGAAGCTTTCTTT. This codes for CASSAQGERNTEAFF.

The genes are TRBV19 and TRBJ1-5; the D gene is possibly TRBD1 (6 bases). CDR3 length equals 17 residues. The germline V gene encodes CDR1 LNHDA and CDR2 SQIVND (reference sequence). Deletions cut 8 bases from V and 5 bases from J, with 25 bases between. DNA of the CDR3: TGTGCCAGTGAGGACGGGGTGCGGCTAGAGGGGGATCAGCCCCAGCATTTT. The encoded protein is CASEDGVRLEGDQPQHF.

J is TRBJ2-7 and V is TRBV4-1, with D maybe TRBD1 (6 bases). V was cut by 4 bases and J by 2 bases, with 12 bases left in between. The CDR3 has 14 residues. The V gene's germline CDR1 is MGHRA and CDR2 YSYEKL. CDR3 region: CASSPTGITYEQYF. In DNA form, the CDR3 reads TGCGCCAGCAGCCCCACAGGGATCACCTACGAGCAGTACTTC.

The gene calls are TRBV6-1 and TRBJ1-1, with 9 positions matching TRBD1. Germline V lookup: CDR1 MNHNS, CDR2 SASEGT. Trimming took 0 bases from V and 5 from J; bases not matched to a gene: 4. This CDR3 has 15 amino acids. CDR3 region: CASSEAGTGSTEAFF. CDR3 sequence (DNA): TGTGCCAGCAGTGAAGCAGGGACAGGGAGTACTGAAGCTTTCTTT.

The J gene is TRBJ2-1, the V gene TRBV6-5, with a tentative D call TRBD1 (5 bases). V was clipped by 2 bases and J by 7 bases, with 12 bases between them. CDR1 MNHEY and CDR2 SVGAGI come from the germline V gene. The CDR3 has 14 amino acids. CDR3 DNA: TGTGCCAGCAGTTACGCTGGACATTCGAATGAGCAGTTCTTC. Protein: CASSYAGHSNEQFF.

The J gene is TRBJ1-2, the V gene TRBV25-1; D might be TRBD1 (5 bases). This CDR3 is built from 14 residues. Trimming stripped 2 bases from V and 2 bases from J, with 9 bases between. Germline loops: CDR1 MGHDK, CDR2 SYGVNS. The chain's CDR3 is CASSEGHGNYGYTF. The CDR3 nucleotides are TGTGCCAGCAGTGAAGGACACGGGAACTATGGCTACACCTTC.

The CDR3 DNA is TGTGCCAGTAGTCCCGGTTCGGGGGGTTATGGCTACACCTTC. Protein product: CASSPGSGGYGYTF. This chain links TRBV19 with TRBJ1-2; TRBD1 is a possible D gene (5 bases). V gave up 5 bases and J gave up 5 bases, with 15 bases separating them. Looked up from germline, CDR1 is LNHDA and CDR2 is SQIVND (reference sequence). CDR3 length: 14 residues.

This chain connects TRBV5-6 to TRBJ1-1; D perhaps matches TRBD1 (5 bases). The CDR3 runs to 17 residues. V gave up 3 bases and J gave up 5 bases, with 23 bases separating them. In germline, CDR1 is SGHDT, CDR2 YYEEEE. The DNA for the CDR3 is TGTGCCAGCAGCTCGAGAAGGGGCAGGGCGGGGAGTACTGAAGCTTTCTTT. Translation gives CASSSRRGRAGSTEAFF. The full variable domain, rest sourced from reference TRBV5-6 and TRBJ1-1, is DAGVTQSPTHLIKTRGQQVTLRCSPKSGHDTVSWYQQALGQGPQFIFQYYEEEERQRGNFPDRFSGHQFPNYSSELNVNALLLGDSALYLCASSSRRGRAGSTEAFFGQGTRLTVV.

This clone has only a few counts. This chain joins TRBV4-3 and TRBJ2-1; tentatively, D is TRBD1 (6 bases). Trimming removed 3 bases at V and 5 bases at J, with 14 bases between. The CDR3 consists of 15 residues. Germline-derived CDR1 and CDR2 are LGHNA and YSLEER. CDR3 loop: CASSHEGVGNNEQFF. The CDR3 DNA is TGCGCCAGCAGCCATGAGGGGGTGGGGAACAATGAGCAGTTCTTC.